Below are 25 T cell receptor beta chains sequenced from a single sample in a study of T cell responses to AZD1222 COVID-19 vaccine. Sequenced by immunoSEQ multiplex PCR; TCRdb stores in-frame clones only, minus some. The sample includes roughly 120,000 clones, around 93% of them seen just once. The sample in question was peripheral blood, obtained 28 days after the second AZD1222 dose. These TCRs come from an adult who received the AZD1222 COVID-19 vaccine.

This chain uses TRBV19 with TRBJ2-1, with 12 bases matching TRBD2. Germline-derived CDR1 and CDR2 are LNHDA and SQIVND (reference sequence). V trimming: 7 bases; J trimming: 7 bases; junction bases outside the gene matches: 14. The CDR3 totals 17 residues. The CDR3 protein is CASTPRGGLAGMNEQFF. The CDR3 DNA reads TGTGCCAGTACCCCGCGAGGGGGACTAGCGGGTATGAATGAGCAGTTCTTC.

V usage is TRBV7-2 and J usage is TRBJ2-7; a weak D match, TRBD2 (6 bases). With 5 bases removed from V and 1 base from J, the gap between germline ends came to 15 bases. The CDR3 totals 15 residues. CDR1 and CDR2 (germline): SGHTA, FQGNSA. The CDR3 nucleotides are TGTGCCAGCAGCCCCGGGATAGCGGTATCCTACGAGCAGTACTTC. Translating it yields CASSPGIAVSYEQYF.

CDR3 coding DNA: TGTGCCAGCAGCTTAAGAAGGGGAGTCACTGAAGCTTTCTTT. Amino acids: CASSLRRGVTEAFF. The chain couples TRBV7-2 to TRBJ1-1; a weak D match, TRBD1 (5 bases). Germline CDR1 and CDR2: SGHTA and FQGNSA. The CDR3 covers 14 residues. Trimming removed 2 bases from V and 4 bases from J, with 11 bases in between.

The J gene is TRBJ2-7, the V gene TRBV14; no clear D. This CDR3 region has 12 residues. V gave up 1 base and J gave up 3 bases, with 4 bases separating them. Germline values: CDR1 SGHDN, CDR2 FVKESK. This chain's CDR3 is CASSQAGYEQYF. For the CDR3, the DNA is TGTGCCAGCAGCCAAGCCGGCTACGAGCAGTACTTC.

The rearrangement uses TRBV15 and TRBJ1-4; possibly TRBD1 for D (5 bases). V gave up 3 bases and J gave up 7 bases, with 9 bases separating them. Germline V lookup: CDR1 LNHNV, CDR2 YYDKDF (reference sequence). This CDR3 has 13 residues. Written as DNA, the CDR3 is TGTGCCACCAGCAGGGATACAGGTGAAAAACTGTTTTTT. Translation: CATSRDTGEKLFF.

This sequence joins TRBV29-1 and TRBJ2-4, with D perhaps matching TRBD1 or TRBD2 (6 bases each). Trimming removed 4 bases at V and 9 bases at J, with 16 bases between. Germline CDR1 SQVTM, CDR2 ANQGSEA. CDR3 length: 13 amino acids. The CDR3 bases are TGCAGCGTTGTGGGGGGCCAGCTCGGCATTCAGTACTTC. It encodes CSVVGGQLGIQYF.

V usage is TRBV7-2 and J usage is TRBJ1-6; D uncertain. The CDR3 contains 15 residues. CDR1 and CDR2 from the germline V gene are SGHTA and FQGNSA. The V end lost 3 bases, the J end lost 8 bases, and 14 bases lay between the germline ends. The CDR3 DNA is TGTGCCAGCAGCTTGGGGAGGTCGGTCGATTCACCCCTCCACTTT. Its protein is CASSLGRSVDSPLHF.

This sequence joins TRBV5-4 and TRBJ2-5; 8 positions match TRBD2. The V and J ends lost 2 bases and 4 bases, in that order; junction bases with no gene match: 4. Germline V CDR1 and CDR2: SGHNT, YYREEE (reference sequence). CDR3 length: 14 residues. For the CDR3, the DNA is TGTGCCAGCAGCTTAGCGGGAGTAGGAGAGACCCAGTACTTC. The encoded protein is CASSLAGVGETQYF. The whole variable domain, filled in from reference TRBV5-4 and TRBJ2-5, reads ETGVTQSPTHLIKTRGQQVTLRCSSQSGHNTVSWYQQALGQGPQFIFQYYREEENGRGNFPPRFSGLQFPNYSSELNVNALELDDSALYLCASSLAGVGETQYFGPGTRLLVL.

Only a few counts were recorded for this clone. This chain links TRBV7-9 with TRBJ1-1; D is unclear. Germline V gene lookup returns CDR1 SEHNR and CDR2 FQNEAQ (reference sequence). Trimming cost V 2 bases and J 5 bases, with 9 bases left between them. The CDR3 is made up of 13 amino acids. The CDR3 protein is CASSLTVGTEAFF. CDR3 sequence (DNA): TGTGCCAGCAGCTTAACCGTAGGGACTGAAGCTTTCTTT. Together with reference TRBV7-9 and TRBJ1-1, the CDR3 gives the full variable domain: DTGVSQNPRHKITKRGQNVTFRCDPISEHNRLYWYRQTLGQGPEFLTYFQNEAQLEKSRLLSDRFSAERPKGSFSTLEIQRTEQGDSAMYLCASSLTVGTEAFFGQGTRLTVV.

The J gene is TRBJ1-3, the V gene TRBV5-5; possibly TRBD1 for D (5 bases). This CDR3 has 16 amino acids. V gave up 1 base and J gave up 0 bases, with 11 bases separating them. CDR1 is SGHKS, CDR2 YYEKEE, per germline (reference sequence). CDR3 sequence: CASSLKGTISGNTIYF. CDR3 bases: TGTGCCAGCAGCTTGAAGGGGACCATCTCTGGAAACACCATATATTTT.

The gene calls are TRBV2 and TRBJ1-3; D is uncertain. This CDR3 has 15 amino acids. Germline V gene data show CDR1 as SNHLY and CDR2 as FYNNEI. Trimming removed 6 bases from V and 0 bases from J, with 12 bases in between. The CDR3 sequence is CASRGGTDSGNTIYF. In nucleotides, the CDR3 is TGTGCCAGCAGGGGTGGTACGGACTCTGGAAACACCATATATTTT.

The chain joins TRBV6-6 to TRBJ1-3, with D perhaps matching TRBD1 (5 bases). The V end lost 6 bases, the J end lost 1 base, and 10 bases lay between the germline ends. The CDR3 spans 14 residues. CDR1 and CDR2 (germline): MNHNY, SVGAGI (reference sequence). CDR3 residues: CASSSGLSGNTIYF. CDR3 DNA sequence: TGTGCCAGCAGCTCAGGGCTGTCTGGAAACACCATATATTTT.

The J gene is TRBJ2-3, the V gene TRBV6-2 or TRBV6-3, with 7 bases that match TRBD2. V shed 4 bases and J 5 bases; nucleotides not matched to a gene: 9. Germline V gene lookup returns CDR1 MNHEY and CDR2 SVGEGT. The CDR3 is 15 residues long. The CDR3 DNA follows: TGTGCCAGCAGTTTGGTGGGAGGGCCTAGAGATACGCAGTATTTT. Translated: CASSLVGGPRDTQYF.

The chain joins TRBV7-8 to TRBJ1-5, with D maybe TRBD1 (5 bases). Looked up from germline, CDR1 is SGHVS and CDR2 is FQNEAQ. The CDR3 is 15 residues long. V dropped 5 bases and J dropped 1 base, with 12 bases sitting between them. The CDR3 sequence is CASSIGEGSNQPQHF. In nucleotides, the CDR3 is TGTGCCAGCAGCATAGGGGAGGGGAGCAATCAGCCCCAGCATTTT.

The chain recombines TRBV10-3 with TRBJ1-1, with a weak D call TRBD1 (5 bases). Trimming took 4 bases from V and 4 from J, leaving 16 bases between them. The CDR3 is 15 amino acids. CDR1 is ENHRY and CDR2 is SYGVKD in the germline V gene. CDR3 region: CAISAGIRTGTEAFF. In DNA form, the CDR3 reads TGTGCCATCAGTGCAGGGATACGAACGGGCACTGAAGCTTTCTTT.

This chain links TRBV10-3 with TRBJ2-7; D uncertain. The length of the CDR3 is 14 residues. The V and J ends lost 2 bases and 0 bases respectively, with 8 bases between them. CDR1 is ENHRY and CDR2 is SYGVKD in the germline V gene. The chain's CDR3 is CAISETRGSYEQYF. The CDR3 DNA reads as TGTGCCATCAGTGAGACGAGAGGCTCCTACGAGCAGTACTTC.

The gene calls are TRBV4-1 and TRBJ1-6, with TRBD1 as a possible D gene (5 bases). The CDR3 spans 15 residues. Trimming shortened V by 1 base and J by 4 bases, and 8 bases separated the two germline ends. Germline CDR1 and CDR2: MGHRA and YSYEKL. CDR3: CASSQVTVYNSPLHF. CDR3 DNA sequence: TGCGCCAGCAGCCAAGTGACAGTTTATAATTCACCCCTCCACTTT.

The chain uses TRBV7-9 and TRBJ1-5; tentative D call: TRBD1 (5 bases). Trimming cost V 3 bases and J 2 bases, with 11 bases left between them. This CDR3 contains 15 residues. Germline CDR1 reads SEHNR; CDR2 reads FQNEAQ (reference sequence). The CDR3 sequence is CASSFAGGGNQPQHF. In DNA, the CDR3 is TGTGCCAGCAGCTTCGCTGGGGGGGGCAATCAGCCCCAGCATTTT.

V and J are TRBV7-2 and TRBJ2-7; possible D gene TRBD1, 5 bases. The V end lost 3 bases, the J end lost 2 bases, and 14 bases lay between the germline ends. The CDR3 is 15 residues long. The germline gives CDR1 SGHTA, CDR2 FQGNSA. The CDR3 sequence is CASSLGPERTYEQYF. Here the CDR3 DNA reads TGTGCCAGCAGCTTGGGGCCGGAACGGACCTACGAGCAGTACTTC.

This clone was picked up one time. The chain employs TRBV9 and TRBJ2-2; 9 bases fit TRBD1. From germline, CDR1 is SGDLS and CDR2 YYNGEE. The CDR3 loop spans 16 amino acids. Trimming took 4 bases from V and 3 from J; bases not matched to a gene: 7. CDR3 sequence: CASSIATGGDTGELFF. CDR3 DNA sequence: TGTGCCAGCAGCATTGCGACAGGGGGAGACACCGGGGAGCTGTTTTTT. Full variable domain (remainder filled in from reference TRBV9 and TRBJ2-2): DSGVTQTPKHLITATGQRVTLRCSPRSGDLSVYWYQQSLDQGLQFLIQYYNGEERAKGNILERFSAQQFPDLHSELNLSSLELGDSALYFCASSIATGGDTGELFFGEGSRLTVL.

DNA for the CDR3: TGTGCCAGCAGCAAGAAGGTCCGGACAGGGTTTGGAAACACCATATATTTT. Its protein is CASSKKVRTGFGNTIYF. The chain recombines TRBV21-1 with TRBJ1-3; TRBD1 is the table's D call and was not checked against the DNA. TRBV21-1 is described as a pseudogene. This CDR3 has 17 residues.

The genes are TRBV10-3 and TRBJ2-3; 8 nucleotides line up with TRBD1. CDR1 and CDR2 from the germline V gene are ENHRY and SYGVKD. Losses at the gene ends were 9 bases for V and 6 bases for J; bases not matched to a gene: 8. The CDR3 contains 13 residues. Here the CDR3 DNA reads TGTGCCATAACGGACAGGGTCGACGATACGCAGTATTTT. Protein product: CAITDRVDDTQYF.

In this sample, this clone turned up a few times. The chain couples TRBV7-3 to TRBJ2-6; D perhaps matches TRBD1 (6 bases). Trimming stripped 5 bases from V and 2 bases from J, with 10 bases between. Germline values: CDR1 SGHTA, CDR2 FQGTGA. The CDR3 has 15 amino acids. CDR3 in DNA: TGTGCCAGCAGCCTCGCAGGGGCTGGGGCCAACGTCCTGACTTTC. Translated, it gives CASSLAGAGANVLTF.

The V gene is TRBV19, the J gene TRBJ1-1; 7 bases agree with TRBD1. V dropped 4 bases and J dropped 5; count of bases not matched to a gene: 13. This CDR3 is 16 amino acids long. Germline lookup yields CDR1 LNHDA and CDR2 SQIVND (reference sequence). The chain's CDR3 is CASSNTETGQGTEAFF. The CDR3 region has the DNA TGTGCCAGTAGTAACACCGAGACAGGGCAAGGGACTGAAGCTTTCTTT.

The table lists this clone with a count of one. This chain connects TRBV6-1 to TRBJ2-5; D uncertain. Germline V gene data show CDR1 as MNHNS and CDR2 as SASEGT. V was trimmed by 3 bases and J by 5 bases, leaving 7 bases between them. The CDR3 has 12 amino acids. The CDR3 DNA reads TGTGCCAGCAGTGATTTGGGGGAGACCCAGTACTTC. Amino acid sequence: CASSDLGETQYF.